The entry below describes one T cell receptor (beta chain). Its antigen is still unknown. The germline V gene encodes CDR1 SGDLS and CDR2 YYNGEE. The CDR3 sequence is 15 residues long. Trimming took 0 bases from V and 7 from J; bases not matched to a gene: 1. These data come from a study of graft-versus-host responses after intestinal transplantation. Study overall: Following induction with anti-thymocyte globulin, all recipients were given tacrolimus and steroids for three to four years. General study points: Some GvH clones were seen earlier in gut or blood, suggesting intestinal origin.

Assay: immunoSEQ multiplex PCR; the TCRdb copy retains only in-frame clones and omits some. The table shows about 120,000 clones, with about nine tenths occurring only once. This receptor was obtained from a human donor who received an intestinal transplant. Sequenced here: unstimulated CD4+ T cells sorted from spleen or lymph node cells, sampled before intestinal transplant. This chain joins TRBV9 and TRBJ1-6; 10 bases agree with TRBD1. The CDR3 reads CASSVAGQGNSPLHF. In nucleotides, the CDR3 is TGTGCCAGCAGCGTAGCGGGACAGGGGAATTCACCCCTCCACTTT.